The 24 T cell receptor beta chains below were found in one sample sequenced in a study of shared clonotypes between healthy human individuals. Sequenced by immunoSEQ multiplex PCR; TCRdb stores in-frame clones only, minus some. The data contain some 1,100,000 clones, around 78% of them singletons. Source material: memory CD4+ T cells from PBMCs. The sample's subset: CD45RA-negative fraction. The receptors were sampled from a man aged 18 to 35 in good health. Some clones in this sample may be carry-over from other donors' samples.

The table lists this clone with a count of one. The CDR3 sequence is CAGSGTGGSNSPLHF. DNA of the CDR3: TGTGCCGGATCCGGGACAGGAGGGTCGAATTCACCCCTCCACTTT. This rearrangement joins TRBV2 to TRBJ1-6; 8 positions match TRBD1. Trimming took 11 bases from V and 7 from J; bases not matched to a gene: 13. This CDR3 has 15 residues. Looked up from germline, CDR1 is SNHLY and CDR2 is FYNNEI.

This clone turned up a few times. Additional DNA sequences in this sample encode the identical CDR3. The CDR3 protein is CSVVGGSSYNEQFF. As DNA, the CDR3 is TGCAGCGTTGTCGGCGGTAGTTCCTACAATGAGCAGTTCTTC. V usage is TRBV29-1 and J usage is TRBJ2-1; D unclear. Per germline, CDR1 SQVTM and CDR2 ANQGSEA. The CDR3 extends over 14 amino acids. V shed 4 bases and J shed 1 base, with 11 bases lying between them.

The sample holds one count of this clone. This chain connects TRBV29-1 to TRBJ1-2; 9 bases match TRBD1. Germline CDR1 and CDR2: SQVTM and ANQGSEA. V trimming: 8 bases; J trimming: 6 bases; junction bases outside the gene matches: 7. The CDR3 is made up of 12 amino acids. CDR3 sequence: CSSSDRGNGYTF. DNA for the CDR3: TGCAGCTCTTCGGACAGGGGAAATGGCTACACCTTC.

The rearrangement links TRBV7-3 to TRBJ2-1, with D perhaps TRBD1 (6 bases). Looked up from germline, CDR1 is SGHTA and CDR2 is FQGTGA. The CDR3 loop spans 14 amino acids. Trimming took 5 bases from V and 9 from J, leaving 17 bases between them. CDR3 region: CASSPNTLQGEQFF. The CDR3 nucleotides are TGTGCCAGCAGCCCCAACACCCTACAGGGTGAGCAGTTCTTC.

The rearrangement links TRBV5-1 to TRBJ1-5; perhaps TRBD1 as D (6 bases). V was trimmed by 4 bases and J by 6 bases, leaving 17 bases between them. The CDR3 covers 15 residues. Germline V gene sequence: CDR1 SGHRS, CDR2 YFSETQ. In DNA form, the CDR3 reads TGCGCCAGCAGCGCGACGGGGGGCGAGAGTCAGCCCCAGCATTTT. It specifies CASSATGGESQPQHF.

In regard to this clone: Other DNA sequences from this sample encode an identical CDR3 as well. This chain uses TRBV7-9 with TRBJ1-2; no reliable D call. The CDR3 contains 14 residues. V lost 0 bases and J 5 bases, leaving 10 bases between the germline ends. Germline V gene sequence: CDR1 SEHNR, CDR2 FQNEAQ (reference sequence). CDR3 coding DNA: TGTGCCAGCAGCTTAGCCGGGCAAGGATATGGCTACACCTTC. Translated, it gives CASSLAGQGYGYTF.

The chain couples TRBV18 to TRBJ2-7, with 11 bases lining up with TRBD2. CDR3 size: 15 residues. After removal of 2 bases from V and 6 bases from J, the junction contained 6 bases not matched to a gene. The V gene's germline CDR1 is KGHSH and CDR2 LQKENI. The CDR3 sequence is CASSPYELAGVEQYF. As DNA, the CDR3 is TGTGCCAGCTCACCATATGAACTAGCGGGAGTCGAGCAGTACTTC.

This clone was seen just once. This chain joins TRBV27 and TRBJ2-7, with 7 bases identical to TRBD1. Germline CDR1 and CDR2: MNHEY and SMNVEV (reference sequence). With V trimmed by 10 bases and J by 3 bases, 12 bases remained unmatched. The CDR3 length is 14 residues. The chain's CDR3 is CATPPTGIIYEQYF. The CDR3 DNA sequence: TGTGCCACCCCTCCGACAGGGATTATCTACGAGCAGTACTTC.

The V and J genes are TRBV4-3 and TRBJ1-1; a possible D gene is TRBD1 (6 bases). This CDR3 contains 18 residues. The ends were cut back, 4 bases at V and 0 bases at J, with 21 bases in the middle. Germline CDR1 LGHNA, CDR2 YSLEER. As DNA, the CDR3 is TGCGCCAGCAGCCTAATGAGGGGCCGGGGGGGCCTGAACACTGAAGCTTTCTTT. Translating it yields CASSLMRGRGGLNTEAFF.

The chain links TRBV7-9 to TRBJ2-3; D is tentatively TRBD1 or TRBD2 (5 bases each). The V and J ends lost 11 bases and 0 bases respectively, with 15 bases between them. The CDR3 sequence is 14 residues long. Germline V CDR1 and CDR2: SEHNR, FQNEAQ (reference sequence). CDR3 coding DNA: TGTGCCCTCCAGGGACGGAAGAGCACAGATACGCAGTATTTT. Translation gives CALQGRKSTDTQYF.

The chain carries TRBV7-2 and TRBJ2-1; D is possibly TRBD2 (6 bases). CDR1 and CDR2 (germline): SGHTA, FQGNSA. V shed 0 bases and J shed 1 base, with 13 bases lying between them. The CDR3 spans 17 residues. The CDR3 reads CASSLAGRAGSYNEQFF. The CDR3 DNA sequence: TGTGCCAGCAGCTTAGCCGGACGGGCGGGGTCCTACAATGAGCAGTTCTTC. Based on the CDR3 plus reference TRBV7-2 and TRBJ2-1, the full variable domain is GAGVSQSPSNKVTEKGKDVELRCDPISGHTALYWYRQSLGQGLEFLIYFQGNSAPDKSGLPSDRFSAERTGGSVSTLTIQRTQQEDSAVYLCASSLAGRAGSYNEQFFGPGTRLTVL.

The table lists this clone with many counts. The genes are TRBV15 and TRBJ1-2; 8 bases align to TRBD1. The germline CDR1 and CDR2 sequences are LNHNV and YYDKDF (reference sequence). The CDR3 covers 14 residues. The V gene end was trimmed by 4 bases and the J gene end by 2 bases; junction bases not matched to a gene: 3. CDR3 residues: CATSTGGQNYGYTF. In DNA, the CDR3 is TGTGCCACCAGCACAGGGGGCCAAAACTATGGCTACACCTTC.

The chain couples TRBV28 to TRBJ2-7; 8 nucleotides match TRBD2. The CDR3 sequence is 18 residues long. Germline-derived CDR1 and CDR2 are MDHEN and SYDVKM. V dropped 5 bases and J dropped 2; count of bases not matched to a gene: 17. CDR3: CASSHPGGREGGPYEQYF. The CDR3 DNA sequence: TGTGCCAGCAGTCACCCCGGCGGACGGGAGGGGGGTCCCTACGAGCAGTACTTC.

Only one count was recorded for this clone. The rearrangement uses TRBV19 and TRBJ2-5, with D possibly TRBD1 on 5 matching bases. The germline V and J ends were trimmed by 5 bases and 2 bases, with 12 bases remaining between them. Germline assignment: CDR1 LNHDA and CDR2 SQIVND (reference sequence). CDR3 length equals 14 residues. CDR3 sequence: CASSLTARQETQYF. The CDR3 bases are TGTGCCAGTAGTTTGACAGCCCGACAAGAGACCCAGTACTTC.

This CDR3 reads CASLRDRGRVSYEQYF. The CDR3 coding sequence is TGTGCCAGCCTGAGGGACAGGGGGCGTGTTTCCTACGAGCAGTACTTC. The chain is built from TRBV7-2 and TRBJ2-7; 12 bases fit TRBD1. Germline V gene lookup returns CDR1 SGHTA and CDR2 FQGNSA. Trimming at V came to 8 bases and at J to 1 base, leaving 9 bases not matched to a gene. The length of the CDR3 is 16 residues. The complete variable domain, with remaining parts taken from reference TRBV7-2 and TRBJ2-7, reads GAGVSQSPSNKVTEKGKDVELRCDPISGHTALYWYRQSLGQGLEFLIYFQGNSAPDKSGLPSDRFSAERTGGSVSTLTIQRTQQEDSAVYLCASLRDRGRVSYEQYFGPGTRLTVT.

This clone was detected ten times or more. The V gene is TRBV6-6, the J gene TRBJ2-7; TRBD2 matches at 7 bases. After removal of 7 bases from V and 3 bases from J, the junction contained 9 bases not matched to a gene. CDR3 length equals 14 residues. The germline V gene has CDR1 MNHNY and CDR2 SVGAGI (reference sequence). The CDR3 nucleotides are TGTGCCAGCACTTTGGGACTAAAGTACTACGAGCAGTACTTC. Translating gives CASTLGLKYYEQYF.

This clone was seen once. The genes are TRBV5-1 and TRBJ1-4; 8 nucleotides agree with TRBD1. V lost 4 bases, J lost 5 bases, and 4 bases stayed unmatched. CDR3 length equals 14 residues. The V gene's germline CDR1 is SGHRS and CDR2 YFSETQ. In DNA form, the CDR3 reads TGCGCCAGCAGCGACCAGGGGGCGAATGAAAAACTGTTTTTT. Translated, it gives CASSDQGANEKLFF.

The CDR3 here is CASSDTGQARDEQFF. The CDR3 DNA sequence: TGCGCCAGCAGTGATACGGGACAGGCCAGGGATGAGCAGTTCTTC. The rearrangement joins TRBV10-1 to TRBJ2-1, with TRBD1 identical over 8 bases. Germline lookup yields CDR1 WNHNN and CDR2 SYGVQD (reference sequence). This CDR3 is built from 15 residues. V lost 3 bases and J lost 8; bases outside the gene matches: 9.

This clone was counted only a few times. The V gene is TRBV11-3, the J gene TRBJ2-1; D gene uncertain. The CDR3 has 12 residues. Trimming left V 5 bases short and J 5 bases short, with 7 bases between. Germline CDR1 and CDR2: SGHNT and YENEEA. The CDR3 spells CASSHYNNEQFF. Here the CDR3 DNA reads TGTGCCAGCAGCCACTATAACAATGAGCAGTTCTTC.

The chain recombines TRBV15 with TRBJ2-7; TRBD2 matches 7 bases. Trimming at V came to 0 bases and at J to 2 bases, leaving 4 bases not matched to a gene. The CDR3 has 15 amino acids. Germline assignment: CDR1 LNHNV and CDR2 YYDKDF (reference sequence). This CDR3 is CATSRDWGGAYEQYF. The DNA of the CDR3 is TGTGCCACCAGCAGAGATTGGGGGGGTGCCTACGAGCAGTACTTC. The variable domain in full, with the rest retrieved from reference TRBV15 and TRBJ2-7, is DAMVIQNPRYQVTQFGKPVTLSCSQTLNHNVMYWYQQKSSQAPKLLFHYYDKDFNNEADTPDNFQSRRPNTSFCFLDIRSPGLGDTAMYLCATSRDWGGAYEQYFGPGTRLTVT.

There are a few counts of this clone. This chain uses TRBV7-2 with TRBJ2-7; no definite D call. V was trimmed by 4 bases and J by 4 bases, leaving 14 bases between them. Germline V gene data show CDR1 as SGHTA and CDR2 as FQGNSA. The CDR3 contains 14 residues. CDR3: CASSSYSLGYEQYF. The DNA of the CDR3 is TGTGCCAGCAGCTCCTATAGTTTAGGGTACGAGCAGTACTTC.

The chain links TRBV5-1 to TRBJ2-1, with TRBD2 matching 7 bases. Unmatched junction bases numbered 11, after V lost 4 bases and J lost 7 bases. Germline V lookup: CDR1 SGHRS, CDR2 YFSETQ. The CDR3 is made up of 15 amino acids. CDR3 residues: CASSKEAGSQNEQFF. The CDR3 DNA sequence: TGCGCCAGCAGCAAAGAAGCGGGGTCACAAAATGAGCAGTTCTTC.

The chain joins TRBV6-6 to TRBJ1-5; D unresolved. Germline V gives CDR1 MNHNY, CDR2 SVGAGI (reference sequence). There are 16 residues in the CDR3. V dropped 0 bases and J dropped 4 bases, with 13 bases sitting between them. This CDR3 is CASSYSRSRENQPQHF. CDR3 bases: TGTGCCAGCAGTTACTCGAGGTCGAGGGAGAATCAGCCCCAGCATTTT.

The chain couples TRBV7-2 to TRBJ2-7, with a tentative D call TRBD1 (6 bases). Germline V gene lookup returns CDR1 SGHTA and CDR2 FQGNSA. The CDR3 runs to 13 residues. Trimming stripped 1 base from V and 4 bases from J, with 8 bases between. The chain's CDR3 is CASSLEQGYEQYF. Written as DNA, the CDR3 is TGTGCCAGCAGCTTAGAACAGGGATACGAGCAGTACTTC.